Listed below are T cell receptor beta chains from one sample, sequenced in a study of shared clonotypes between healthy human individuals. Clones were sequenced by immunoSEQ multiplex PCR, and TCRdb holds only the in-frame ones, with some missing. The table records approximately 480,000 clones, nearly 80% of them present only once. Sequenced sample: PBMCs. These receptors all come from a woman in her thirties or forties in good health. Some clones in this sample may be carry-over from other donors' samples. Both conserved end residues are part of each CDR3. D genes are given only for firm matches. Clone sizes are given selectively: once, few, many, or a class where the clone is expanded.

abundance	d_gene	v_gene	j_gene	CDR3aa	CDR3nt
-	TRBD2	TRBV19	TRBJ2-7	CASTLGLAAGYEQYF	TGTGCCAGTACCCTGGGTCTAGCGGCGGGCTACGAGCAGTACTTC
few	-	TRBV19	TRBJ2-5	CASSIPGIQETQYF	TGTGCCAGTAGTATTCCGGGAATCCAAGAGACCCAGTACTTC
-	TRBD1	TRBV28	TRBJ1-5	CASRIGGFGNQPQHF	TGTGCCAGCAGAATAGGGGGCTTCGGCAATCAGCCCCAGCATTTT
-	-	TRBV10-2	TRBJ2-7	CASSPSRPYASEQYF	TGCGCCAGCAGTCCCTCCAGGCCTTACGCCTCCGAGCAGTACTTC
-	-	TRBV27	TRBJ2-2	CASSLNTGELFF	TGTGCCAGCAGTTTAAACACCGGGGAGCTGTTTTTT
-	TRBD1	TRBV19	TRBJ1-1	CASSIETGEDTEAFF	TGTGCCAGTAGTATAGAGACAGGGGAGGACACTGAAGCTTTCTTT
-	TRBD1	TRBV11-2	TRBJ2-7	CASSLVAGDRAGEQYF	TGTGCCAGCAGCTTAGTAGCCGGGGACAGGGCGGGGGAGCAGTACTTC
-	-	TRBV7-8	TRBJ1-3	CASSLDRGAGNTIYF	TGTGCCAGCAGCTTAGATAGGGGCGCTGGAAACACCATATATTTT
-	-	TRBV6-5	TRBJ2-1	CACRRPGLSADEQFF	TGTGCCTGCCGCCGGCCGGGACTTAGCGCGGATGAGCAGTTCTTC
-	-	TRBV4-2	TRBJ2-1	CASSQQLAGWGYNEQFF	TGTGCCAGCAGCCAGCAATTGGCTGGATGGGGCTACAATGAGCAGTTCTTC
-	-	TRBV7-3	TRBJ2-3	CASSSGWKKAQYF	TGTGCCAGCAGCTCCGGGTGGAAGAAGGCGCAGTATTTT
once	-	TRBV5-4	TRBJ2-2	CASSPDSYTGELFF	TGTGCCAGCAGCCCGGACTCCTACACCGGGGAGCTGTTTTTT
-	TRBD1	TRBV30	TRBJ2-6	CAWRSMTGGSAGANVLTF	TGTGCCTGGAGATCCATGACAGGGGGCTCGGCCGGGGCCAACGTCCTGACTTTC
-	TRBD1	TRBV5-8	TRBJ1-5	CASSWDRNNQPQHF	TGTGCCAGCAGCTGGGACAGGAACAATCAGCCCCAGCATTTT
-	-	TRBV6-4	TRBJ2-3	CASSQQKGLTQYF	TGTGCCAGCAGCCAACAGAAGGGGTTAACGCAGTATTTT
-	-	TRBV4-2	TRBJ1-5	CASSQNNGEAQPQHF	TGTGCCAGCAGCCAAAACAATGGGGAGGCTCAGCCCCAGCATTTT
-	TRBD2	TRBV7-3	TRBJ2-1	CASSSWTRGDEQFF	TGTGCCAGCAGCTCATGGACTAGAGGCGATGAGCAGTTCTTC
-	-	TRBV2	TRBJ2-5	CASRGGLSQETQYF	TGTGCCAGCAGGGGGGGACTCTCCCAAGAGACCCAGTACTTC
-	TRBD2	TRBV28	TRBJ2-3	CASSLNALAGGTPTDTQYF	TGTGCCAGCAGTTTAAATGCGCTAGCGGGAGGGACGCCCACAGATACGCAGTATTTT
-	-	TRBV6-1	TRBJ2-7	CASSEGDGANYEQYF	TGTGCCAGCAGTGAGGGGGACGGGGCAAACTACGAGCAGTACTTC
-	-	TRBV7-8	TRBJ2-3	CASSYRRGTDTQYF	TGTGCCAGCAGCTATAGAAGAGGGACAGATACGCAGTATTTT
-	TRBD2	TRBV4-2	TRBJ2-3	CASSQAFTSGRRTDTQYF	TGTGCCAGCAGCCAAGCCTTTACTAGCGGGAGGCGCACAGATACGCAGTATTTT
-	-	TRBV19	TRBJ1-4	CASSIRMAGTTNEKLFF	TGTGCCAGTAGTATAAGGATGGCAGGTACAACTAATGAAAAACTGTTTTTT
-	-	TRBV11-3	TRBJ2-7	CASSLRAGDSPEQYF	TGTGCCAGCAGCCTAAGGGCGGGGGACAGTCCCGAGCAGTACTTC
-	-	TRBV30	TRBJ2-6	CAWQRRGSGANVLTF	TGTGCCTGGCAAAGGAGGGGGTCTGGGGCCAACGTCCTGACTTTC
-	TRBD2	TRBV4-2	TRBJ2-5	CASSQEGAAGLGETQYF	TGTGCCAGCAGCCAAGAAGGGGCAGCGGGACTAGGAGAGACCCAGTACTTC
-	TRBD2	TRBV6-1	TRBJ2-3	CASSDGTSGGSTDTQYF	TGTGCCAGCAGTGACGGGACTAGCGGGGGAAGCACAGATACGCAGTATTTT
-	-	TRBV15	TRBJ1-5	CATAGGRLGNQPQHF	TGTGCCACCGCCGGGGGGCGTTTAGGCAATCAGCCCCAGCATTTT
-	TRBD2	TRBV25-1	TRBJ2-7	CASKGTTRRLGEQYF	TGTGCCAGCAAGGGGACTACCAGACGGCTCGGCGAGCAGTACTTC
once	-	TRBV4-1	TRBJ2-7	CASSQVSPAYEQYF	TGCGCCAGCAGCCAAGTGAGCCCCGCCTACGAGCAGTACTTC
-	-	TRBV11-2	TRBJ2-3	CASSLRVADTQYF	TGTGCCAGCAGCCTCCGGGTGGCAGATACGCAGTATTTT
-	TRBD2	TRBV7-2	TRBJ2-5	CASSLFGTSGSGPQYF	TGTGCCAGCAGCTTATTCGGGACTAGCGGTTCGGGGCCCCAGTACTTC
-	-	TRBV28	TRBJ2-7	CASSFRLEESKQYF	TGTGCCAGCAGCTTCCGGTTGGAAGAGTCGAAGCAGTACTTC
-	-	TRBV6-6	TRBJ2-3	CASSYAQSTDTQYF	TGTGCCAGCAGTTATGCCCAGAGCACAGATACGCAGTATTTT
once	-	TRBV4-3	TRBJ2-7	CASSQVYSIPYEQYF	TGCGCCAGCAGCCAAGTATACAGCATACCCTACGAGCAGTACTTC
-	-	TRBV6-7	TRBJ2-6	CASSDLQSRANVLTF	TGTGCCAGCAGTGATTTACAAAGTCGGGCCAACGTCCTGACTTTC
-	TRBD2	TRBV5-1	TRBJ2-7	CASSKGPGLASHEQYF	TGCGCCAGCAGCAAAGGTCCGGGACTAGCTTCCCACGAGCAGTACTTC
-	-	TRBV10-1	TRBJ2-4	CASSEVPRGNIQYF	TGCGCCAGCAGTGAGGTACCTAGGGGAAACATTCAGTACTTC
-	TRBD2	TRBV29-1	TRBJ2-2	CSASTSGSQTGELFF	TGCAGCGCATCGACTAGCGGGAGTCAGACCGGGGAGCTGTTTTTT
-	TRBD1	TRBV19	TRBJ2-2	CASNGQGGTGELFF	TGTGCCAGTAACGGACAGGGAGGCACCGGGGAGCTGTTTTTT
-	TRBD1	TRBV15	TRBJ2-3	CATKPDRGRPDTQYF	TGTGCCACTAAACCGGACAGGGGGAGGCCAGATACGCAGTATTTT
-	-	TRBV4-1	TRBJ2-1	CASSPRGAIDEQFF	TGCGCCAGCAGCCCCCGGGGGGCCATAGATGAGCAGTTCTTC
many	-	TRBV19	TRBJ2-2	CASSIVGTGFSTGELFF	TGTGCCAGTAGTATAGTAGGCACAGGCTTTAGCACCGGGGAGCTGTTTTTT
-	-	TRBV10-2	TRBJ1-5	CASSESSQGSQPQHF	TGCGCCAGCAGTGAGTCGAGTCAGGGGAGTCAGCCCCAGCATTTT
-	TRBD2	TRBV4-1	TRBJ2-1	CASSQSWKAGGFYNEQFF	TGCGCCAGCAGCCAATCCTGGAAAGCGGGAGGGTTTTACAATGAGCAGTTCTTC
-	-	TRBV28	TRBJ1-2	CASSFGRGLGGYTF	TGTGCCAGCAGTTTTGGGAGAGGGCTCGGTGGCTACACCTTC
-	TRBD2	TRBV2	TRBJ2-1	CASSEAREYNEQFF	TGTGCCAGCAGTGAAGCGCGGGAGTACAATGAGCAGTTCTTC
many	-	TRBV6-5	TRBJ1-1	CASSYWGTTNTEAFF	TGTGCCAGCAGTTACTGGGGCACAACGAACACTGAAGCTTTCTTT
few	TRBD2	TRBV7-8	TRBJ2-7	CASSVTILAMDEQYF	TGTGCCAGCAGCGTAACGATACTAGCGATGGACGAGCAGTACTTC
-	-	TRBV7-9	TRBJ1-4	CASSYGSNEKLFF	TGTGCCAGCAGCTACGGTTCCAATGAAAAACTGTTTTTT
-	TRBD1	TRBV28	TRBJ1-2	CASSLIPGQGHHGYTF	TGTGCCAGCAGTCTGATTCCGGGACAGGGGCATCATGGCTACACCTTC
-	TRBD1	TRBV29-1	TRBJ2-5	CSARDREGRETQYF	TGCAGCGCACGGGACAGGGAGGGTAGGGAGACCCAGTACTTC
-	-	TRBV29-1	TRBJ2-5	CSSRPTGEETQYF	TGCAGCAGCCGCCCGACAGGCGAAGAGACCCAGTACTTC